The T cell receptor beta chain described here comes from a study of cytomegalovirus exposure and HLA in healthy donors. The assay was immunoSEQ multiplex PCR, and TCRdb's table has in-frame clones only and misses some. The table lists tens of thousands of clones, about nine tenths of them singletons. Per germline, CDR1 SGHNT and CDR2 YENEEA. This CDR3 has 15 amino acids. Trimming left V 3 bases short and J 4 bases short, with 13 bases between. Sequencing was performed on PBMCs. This TCR derives from a man aged 30-40 years in good health and CMV-seronegative. This sequence joins TRBV11-3 and TRBJ2-1; perhaps TRBD2 as D (6 bases). In DNA, the CDR3 is TGTGCCAGCAGCTTTCGTAGCGGAGCATACAATGAGCAGTTCTTC. It encodes CASSFRSGAYNEQFF. Complete variable domain (other parts from reference TRBV11-3 and TRBJ2-1): EAGVVQSPRYKIIEKKQPVAFWCNPISGHNTLYWYLQNLGQGPELLIRYENEEAVDDSQLPKDRFSAERLKGVDSTLKIQPAELGDSAVYLCASSFRSGAYNEQFFGPGTRLTVL.